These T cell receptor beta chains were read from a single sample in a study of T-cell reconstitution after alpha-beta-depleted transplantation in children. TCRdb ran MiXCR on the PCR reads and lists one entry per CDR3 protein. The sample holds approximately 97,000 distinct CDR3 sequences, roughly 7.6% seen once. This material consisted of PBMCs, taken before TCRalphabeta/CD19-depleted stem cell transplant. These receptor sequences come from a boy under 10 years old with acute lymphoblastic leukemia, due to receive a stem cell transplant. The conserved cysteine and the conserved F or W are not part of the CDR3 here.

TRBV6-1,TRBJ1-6,ASSEGVSPSAPLH
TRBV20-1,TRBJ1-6,SADSRGYNSPLH
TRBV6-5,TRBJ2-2,ASSPAGGELF
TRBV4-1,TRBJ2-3,ASSQQY
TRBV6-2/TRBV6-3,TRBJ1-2,ASSYRTFYGYT
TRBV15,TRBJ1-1,ATSRSQGYTEAF
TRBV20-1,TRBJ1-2,SAREPGYSYGYT
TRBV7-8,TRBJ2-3,ASSLGGGSGGKYTQY
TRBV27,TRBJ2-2,ASSPAGQLDGELF
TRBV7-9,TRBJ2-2,ASSLLGQGGDGELF
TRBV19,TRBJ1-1,ASRIVPAPSTEAF
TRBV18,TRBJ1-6,ASSPGLLGSPLH
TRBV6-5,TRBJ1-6,ASSYSVRQANNSPLH
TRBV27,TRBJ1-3,ASSVGVPPGNTIY
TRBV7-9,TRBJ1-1,ASSLLGGSEAF
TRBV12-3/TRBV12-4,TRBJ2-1,ASRRGYNEQF
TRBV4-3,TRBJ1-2,ASSHGGIGYT
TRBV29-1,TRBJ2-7,SVEEGASGGYEQY
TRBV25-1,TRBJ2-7,ASSEEGWGYEQY
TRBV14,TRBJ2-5,ASSQEPGKETQY
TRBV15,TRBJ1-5,ATSRDRMGNQPQH
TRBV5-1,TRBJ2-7,ASSDAYEQY
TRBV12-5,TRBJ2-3,ASGWTTDTQY
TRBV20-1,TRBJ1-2,SARDAYGGGYGYT
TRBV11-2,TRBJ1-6,ASSLRPTGNSPLH
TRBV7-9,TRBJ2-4,ASSLSGGGAKNIQY
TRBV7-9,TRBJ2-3,ASSLGGGPTDTQY
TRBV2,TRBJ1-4,ASGTPWDEKLF
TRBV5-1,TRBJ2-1,ASSSTGDPSNEQF
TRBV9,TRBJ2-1,ASSVGTGSGGEQF
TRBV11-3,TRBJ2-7,ASSPEGRAEQY
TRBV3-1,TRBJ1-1,ASSPSSRSNTEAF
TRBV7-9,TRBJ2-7,ASSSAGQGSGEQY
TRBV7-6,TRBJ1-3,ASSLAQGGYSGNTIY
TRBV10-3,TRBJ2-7,AISESNTGSIEQY
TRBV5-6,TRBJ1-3,ASSLTRSSGNTIY
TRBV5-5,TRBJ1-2,ASSLGGLGEVGYT
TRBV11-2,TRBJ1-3,ASSVGTLRGNTIY
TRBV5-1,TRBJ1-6,ASRGAQGSSYNSPLH
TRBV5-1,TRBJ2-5,ASSLVQGRGETQY
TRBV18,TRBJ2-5,ASSPGSQETQY
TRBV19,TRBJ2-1,ASSWDSYNEQF
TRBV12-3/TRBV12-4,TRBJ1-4,ASSLTGTNEKLF
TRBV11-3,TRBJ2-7,ASSPGLAGRYEQY
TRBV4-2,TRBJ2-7,ASSQDRGGASEQY
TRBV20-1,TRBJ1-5,SARETGGFNQPQH
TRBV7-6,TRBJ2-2,ASSSTATGELF
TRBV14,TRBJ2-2,ASSPGGLHTGELF
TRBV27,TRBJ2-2,ASSEPGQGAVTGELF
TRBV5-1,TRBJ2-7,ASSLGRPYEQY
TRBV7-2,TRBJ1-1,ASSLGGGFAF
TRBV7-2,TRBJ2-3,ASSRGLDTDTQY
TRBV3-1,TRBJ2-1,ASSPRPLVVGENEQF